These T cell receptor beta chains were read from a single sample in a study of regulatory T cells in long-lasting Graves disease. A single record per CDR3 protein comes from TCRdb applying MiXCR to the multiplex PCR reads. Of about 220,000 distinct CDR3 sequences in the sample, approximately 18% were seen once. Separately, the same data were catalogued under a study of T cells in Graves' hyperthyroidism and ophthalmopathy.

The sample here was peripheral blood mononuclear cells (PBMCs), taken at new diagnosis, from a patient treated with antithyroid drugs. The receptors were sampled from a woman aged 25 to 45 with Graves disease. Both conserved end residues are part of each CDR3. Fields, in order: V gene, J gene, clone size, D gene, CDR3 length, CDR3 DNA, CDR3 protein. A D gene is named only where the DNA matches it firmly. The size field is filled for only some rows; it gives once, few, many or a size class.

TRBV30	TRBJ1-6	many	NA	12	TGTGCCTGGGACCCAGGGAACTCACCCCTCCACTTT	CAWDPGNSPLHF
TRBV20-1	TRBJ2-1	many	TRBD2	14	TGCAGTGCCCTACCGGGACTAGCGCGTACTGAGCAGTTCTTC	CSALPGLARTEQFF
TRBV28	TRBJ2-7	many	NA	14	TGTGCCAGCAGTGACCCCGGGGGATCCTACGAGCAGTACTTC	CASSDPGGSYEQYF
TRBV6-5	TRBJ1-4	many	TRBD1	15	TGTGCCAGCAGTTCTCAGGACAGGGTGGGCGAAAAACTGTTTTTT	CASSSQDRVGEKLFF
TRBV12-3/TRBV12-4	TRBJ1-5	NA	TRBD1	15	TGTGCCAGCAGTCCGGGACAGGGGAGGAATCAGCCCCAGCATTTT	CASSPGQGRNQPQHF
TRBV12-3/TRBV12-4	TRBJ2-7	few	NA	14	TGTGCCAGCAGCCAATGGGGCCTCTCCTACGAGCAGTACTTC	CASSQWGLSYEQYF
TRBV12-3/TRBV12-4	TRBJ2-1	NA	TRBD2	12	TGTGCCAGCAGACCGACTAGCGGGAAGCAGTTCTTC	CASRPTSGKQFF
TRBV15	TRBJ2-7	few	TRBD2	14	TGTGCCACCGGGAGGGCGGGAGGGCCGATCGAGCAGTACTTC	CATGRAGGPIEQYF
TRBV15	TRBJ2-1	NA	TRBD2	16	TGTGCCACCAGCGGTAGCGGGACGAGCTCCTACAATGAGCAGTTCTTC	CATSGSGTSSYNEQFF
TRBV28	TRBJ1-1	many	NA	15	TGTGCCAGCAGTCCGCATACAGGGCAGAACACTGAAGCTTTCTTT	CASSPHTGQNTEAFF
TRBV12-3/TRBV12-4	TRBJ1-6	many	NA	14	TGTGCCAGCAGTCCAGGGACTAGCGGGTCACCCCTCCACTTT	CASSPGTSGSPLHF
TRBV3-1	TRBJ1-1	many	NA	16	TGTGCCAGCAGCCAAGTCGGGGGGCGCAAGAACACTGAAGCTTTCTTT	CASSQVGGRKNTEAFF
TRBV27	TRBJ2-2	NA	TRBD1	15	TGTGCCAGCAGTCGCAGGGGGCTTGGTACCGGGGAGCTGTTTTTT	CASSRRGLGTGELFF
TRBV12-3/TRBV12-4	TRBJ1-1	many	NA	13	TGTGCCAGCAGTTACAGTGCGAACACTGAAGCTTTCTTT	CASSYSANTEAFF
TRBV19	TRBJ2-7	few	NA	16	TGTGCCAGTAGTATAGATCCCACGACAGTAACCTACGAGCAGTACTTC	CASSIDPTTVTYEQYF
TRBV6-1	TRBJ1-5	many	NA	13	TGTGCCAGCAGTGAAGCATCGATTCAGCCCCAGCATTTT	CASSEASIQPQHF
TRBV6-1	TRBJ1-4	NA	NA	15	TGTGCCAGCAAGGAAATTTCGGGGCGAAATGAAAAACTGTTTTTT	CASKEISGRNEKLFF
TRBV18	TRBJ1-5	many	NA	14	TGTGCCAGCTCACCACAGGCTCTTGTGCAGCCCCAGCATTTT	CASSPQALVQPQHF
TRBV30	TRBJ2-6	many	NA	14	TGTGCCTGGACAGGGACTCCTGGGGCCAACGTCCTGACTTTC	CAWTGTPGANVLTF
TRBV20-1	TRBJ2-1	many	NA	15	TGCAGTGCTAGACTCGGGGGGCGGTCCTACAATGAGCAGTTCTTC	CSARLGGRSYNEQFF
TRBV7-9	TRBJ1-5	NA	TRBD1	16	TGTGCCAGCAGCTCGGGACAGGGTGGGGGTTATCAGCCCCAGCATTTT	CASSSGQGGGYQPQHF
TRBV27	TRBJ1-2	many	TRBD1	15	TGTGCCAGCAGTCGTTCCGGACAGGGAAGAAATGGCTACACCTTC	CASSRSGQGRNGYTF
TRBV6-1	TRBJ1-2	many	TRBD1	12	TGTGCCAGTAAGACAGGGGATTATGGCTACACCTTC	CASKTGDYGYTF
TRBV6-5	TRBJ2-7	many	TRBD2	16	TGTGCCAGCAGTTATACGACTAGCGGGAAAGGTGGCGAGCAGTACTTC	CASSYTTSGKGGEQYF
TRBV6-2/TRBV6-3	TRBJ1-6	NA	TRBD1	16	TGTGCCAGCAGTGGGAGGTGGGACAGGGGGAATTCACCCCTCCACTTT	CASSGRWDRGNSPLHF
TRBV9	TRBJ1-2	many	TRBD1	14	TGTGCCAGCAGCGTAAGGGGGCAAGGGTATGGCTACACCTTC	CASSVRGQGYGYTF
TRBV10-2	TRBJ2-1	many	NA	13	TGCGCCAGCAGTGAGACTACCTATGGTGAGCAGTTCTTC	CASSETTYGEQFF
TRBV9	TRBJ1-2	many	NA	13	TGTGCCAGCAGCGTAGCTACTAACTATGGCTACACCTTC	CASSVATNYGYTF
TRBV28	TRBJ1-5	many	NA	15	TGTGCCAGCAGTTTATTCGCCGGACAGAATCAGCCCCAGCATTTT	CASSLFAGQNQPQHF
TRBV2	TRBJ2-5	many	TRBD1	14	TGTGCCAGCAGACTTACAGGGGGCGGGGAGACCCAGTACTTC	CASRLTGGGETQYF
TRBV28	TRBJ1-2	many	TRBD1	15	TGTGCCAGCAGTCCTGCGGCGGGACAGGCGTATGGCTACACCTTC	CASSPAAGQAYGYTF
TRBV2	TRBJ1-1	NA	NA	13	TGTGCCAGCAGTGTGGAGGGGTTCACTGAAGCTTTCTTT	CASSVEGFTEAFF
TRBV4-1	TRBJ1-4	many	NA	14	TGCGCCAGCAGCCAAGGGGGTTATAATGAAAAACTGTTTTTT	CASSQGGYNEKLFF
TRBV5-4	TRBJ2-7	NA	TRBD2	17	TGTGCCAGCAGCTTGCGGGGACTAGTCATCGGCTCCTACGAGCAGTACTTC	CASSLRGLVIGSYEQYF
TRBV5-4	TRBJ1-1	many	TRBD1	14	TGTGCCAGCACCCTAGGACAGGGACGGACTGAAGCTTTCTTT	CASTLGQGRTEAFF
TRBV20-1	TRBJ2-7	many	NA	13	TGCAGGGCGTCGAGTACTAGCTCCTACGAGCAGTACTTC	CRASSTSSYEQYF
TRBV6-9	TRBJ1-2	many	NA	15	TGTGCCAGCAGTTACGAAGGGGTGTGGAGCTATGGCTACACCTTC	CASSYEGVWSYGYTF
TRBV12-3/TRBV12-4	TRBJ1-6	many	TRBD1	14	TGTGCCAGCAGTCCTAGACAGGGTAGTATGCCCCTCCACTTT	CASSPRQGSMPLHF
TRBV6-1	TRBJ1-5	many	TRBD1	16	TGTGCCAGCAGTGAGACAGGGCTGAGCGGGGATCAGCCCCAGCATTTT	CASSETGLSGDQPQHF
TRBV4-1	TRBJ2-7	NA	NA	13	TGCGCCAGCAGCCACGGACCGAACTACGAGCAGTACTTC	CASSHGPNYEQYF
TRBV28	TRBJ2-2	few	NA	14	TGTGCCAGCAGTTTTCCGAAATACACCGGGGAGCTGTTTTTT	CASSFPKYTGELFF
TRBV27	TRBJ1-2	NA	TRBD1	13	TGTGCCACCCTCAAGACAGGGGGCTATGGCTACACCTTC	CATLKTGGYGYTF
TRBV20-1	TRBJ1-2	many	NA	14	TGCAGTGCTAGAGATCACTGGGGGAACGGTGGCTACACCTTC	CSARDHWGNGGYTF
TRBV7-2	TRBJ1-3	many	NA	16	TGTGCCAGCAGCTTAGGTCCAGGGACCTCTGGAAACACCATATATTTT	CASSLGPGTSGNTIYF
TRBV11-2	TRBJ1-6	many	NA	13	TGTGCCAGCAGCTTAACAGATAATTCACCCCTCCACTTT	CASSLTDNSPLHF
TRBV29-1	TRBJ1-2	many	NA	13	TGCAGCGCGTCCAGGGGTTCTGACTATGGCTACACCTTC	CSASRGSDYGYTF